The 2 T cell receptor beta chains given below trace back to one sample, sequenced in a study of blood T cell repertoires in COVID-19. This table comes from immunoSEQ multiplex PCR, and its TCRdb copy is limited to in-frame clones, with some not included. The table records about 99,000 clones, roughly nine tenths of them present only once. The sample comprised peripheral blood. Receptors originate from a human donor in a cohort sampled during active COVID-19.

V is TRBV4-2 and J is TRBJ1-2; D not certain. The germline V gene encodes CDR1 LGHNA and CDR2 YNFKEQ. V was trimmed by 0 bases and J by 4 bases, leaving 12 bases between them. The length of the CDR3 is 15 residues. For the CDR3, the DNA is TGTGCCAGCAGCCAAGATATCCGGGAGGGCTATGGCTACACCTTC. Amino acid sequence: CASSQDIREGYGYTF.

Here the CDR3 DNA reads TGTGCCAGCAGCCAAGAGGTCGGCGGGGGCCCCACAGATACGCAGTATTTT. Translated: CASSQEVGGGPTDTQYF. V usage is TRBV3-1 (or the pseudogene TRBV3-2) and J usage is TRBJ2-3, with D perhaps TRBD2 (7 bases). V gave up 0 bases and J gave up 2 bases, with 15 bases separating them. CDR1 LGHDT and CDR2 YNNKEL come from the germline V gene (reference sequence). The CDR3 loop spans 17 amino acids.